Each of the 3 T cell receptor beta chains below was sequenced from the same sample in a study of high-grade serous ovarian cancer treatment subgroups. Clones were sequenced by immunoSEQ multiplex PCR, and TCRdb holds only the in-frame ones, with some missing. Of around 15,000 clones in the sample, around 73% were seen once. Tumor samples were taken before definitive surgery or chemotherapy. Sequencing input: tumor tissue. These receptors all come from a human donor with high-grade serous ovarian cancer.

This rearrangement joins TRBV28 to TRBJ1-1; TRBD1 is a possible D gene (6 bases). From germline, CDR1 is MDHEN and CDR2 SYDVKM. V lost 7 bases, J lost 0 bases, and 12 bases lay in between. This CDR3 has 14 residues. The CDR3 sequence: CASNSGALNTEAFF. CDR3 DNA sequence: TGTGCCAGCAATTCAGGGGCCTTGAACACTGAAGCTTTCTTT.

Here the CDR3 reads CASSVRIQGTKNIQYF. The DNA of the CDR3 is TGTGCCAGCAGCGTACGAATACAGGGTACAAAAAACATTCAGTACTTC. This rearrangement joins TRBV5-4 to TRBJ2-4; TRBD1 might be the D (6 bases). V dropped 4 bases and J dropped 4 bases, with 18 bases sitting between them. The CDR3 runs to 16 residues. In germline, CDR1 is SGHNT, CDR2 YYREEE (reference sequence).

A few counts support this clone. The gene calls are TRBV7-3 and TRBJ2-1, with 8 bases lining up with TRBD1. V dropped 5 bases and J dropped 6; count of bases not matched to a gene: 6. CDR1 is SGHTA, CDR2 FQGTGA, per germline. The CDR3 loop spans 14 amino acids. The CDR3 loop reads CASSRLTGANEQFF. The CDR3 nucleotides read TGTGCCAGCAGCAGGTTGACAGGGGCCAATGAGCAGTTCTTC.